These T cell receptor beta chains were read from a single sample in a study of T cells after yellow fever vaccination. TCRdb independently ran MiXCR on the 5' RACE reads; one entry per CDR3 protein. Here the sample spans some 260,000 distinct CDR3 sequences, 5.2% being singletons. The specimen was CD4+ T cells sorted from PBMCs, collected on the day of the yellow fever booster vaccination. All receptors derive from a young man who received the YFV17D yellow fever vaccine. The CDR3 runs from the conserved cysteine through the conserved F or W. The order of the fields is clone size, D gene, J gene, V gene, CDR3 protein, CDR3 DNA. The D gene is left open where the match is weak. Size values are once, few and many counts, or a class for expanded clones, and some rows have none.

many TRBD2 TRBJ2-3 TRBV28 CASSLGTSASTDTQYF TGTGCCAGCAGTTTAGGCACTAGCGCGAGCACAGATACGCAGTATTTT
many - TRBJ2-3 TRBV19 CASSPRQRDTQYF TGTGCCAGTAGTCCCCGACAGAGAGATACGCAGTATTTT
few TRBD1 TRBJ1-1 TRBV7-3 CASSSNPLGTANTEAFF TGTGCCAGCAGCTCAAATCCACTTGGGACAGCGAACACTGAAGCTTTCTTT
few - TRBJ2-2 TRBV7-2 CASSLSSVTGELFF TGTGCCAGCAGCTTAAGTTCGGTTACCGGGGAGCTGTTTTTT
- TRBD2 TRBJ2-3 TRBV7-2 CASSMGGALTDTQYF TGTGCCAGCAGCATGGGAGGGGCCCTCACAGATACGCAGTATTTT
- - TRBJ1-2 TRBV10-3 CAISDPGFGEGGYTF TGTGCCATCAGTGACCCGGGGTTCGGGGAGGGTGGCTACACCTTC
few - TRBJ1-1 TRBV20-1 CSASPFDGEAFF TGCAGTGCTAGTCCCTTCGACGGTGAAGCTTTCTTT
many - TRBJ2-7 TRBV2 CASTQGPTYEQYF TGTGCCAGCACACAGGGTCCGACCTACGAGCAGTACTTC
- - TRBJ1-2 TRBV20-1 CSARDKTVGTVAYGYTF TGCAGTGCTAGAGACAAGACGGTTGGGACCGTCGCTTATGGCTACACCTTC
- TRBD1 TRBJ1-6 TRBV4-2 CASSQTGPRSSYNSPLHF TGTGCCAGCAGCCAGACAGGGCCCAGGAGCTCCTATAATTCACCCCTCCACTTT
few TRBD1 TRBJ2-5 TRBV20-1 CSARRQGIRETQYF TGCAGTGCAAGAAGACAGGGGATCAGAGAGACCCAGTACTTC
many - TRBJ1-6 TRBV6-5 CASSYGWGVSPLHF TGTGCCAGCAGCTACGGGTGGGGGGTTTCACCCCTCCACTTT
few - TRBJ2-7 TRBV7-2 CASSLVGGRENEQYF TGTGCCAGCAGCTTAGTAGGCGGCAGGGAGAACGAGCAGTACTTC
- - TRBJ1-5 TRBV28 CASSLSPMRDSNQPQHF TGTGCCAGCAGTCTATCCCCCATGAGGGATAGCAATCAGCCCCAGCATTTT